These 5 T cell receptor beta chains were sequenced from one sample in a study of blood T cell repertoires in COVID-19. The data were produced by immunoSEQ multiplex PCR, yet TCRdb's version contains in-frame clones alone and is incomplete. Of 70,000 to 85,000 clones in the sample, 70% to 90% were seen once. The sequenced sample was peripheral blood. All receptors come from a woman of 80 years or more with acute or convalescent COVID-19.

This sequence joins TRBV28 and TRBJ1-2; TRBD1 might be the D (5 bases). The V end lost 5 bases, the J end lost 3 bases, and 16 bases lay between the germline ends. Looked up from germline, CDR1 is MDHEN and CDR2 is SYDVKM. The CDR3 contains 15 residues. CDR3 sequence: CASSQPGEADYGYTF. The CDR3 nucleotides are TGTGCCAGCAGTCAGCCGGGGGAGGCGGACTATGGCTACACCTTC.

This clone has ten or more counts. The chain links TRBV11-3 to TRBJ2-5; TRBD2 matches 8 bases. Unmatched junction bases numbered 12, after V lost 5 bases and J lost 4 bases. This CDR3 has 16 amino acids. Germline lookup yields CDR1 SGHNT and CDR2 YENEEA. CDR3 coding DNA: TGTGCCAGCAGCCCACGGGAACTAGCGGTGGGAGAGACCCAGTACTTC. It encodes CASSPRELAVGETQYF.

This rearrangement joins TRBV11-3 to TRBJ2-2; 8 positions match TRBD1. Germline V gene data show CDR1 as SGHNT and CDR2 as YENEEA. Unmatched junction bases numbered 9, after V lost 5 bases and J lost 4 bases. The CDR3 is made up of 16 amino acids. The CDR3 here is CASSRTAGGVTGELFF. CDR3 in DNA: TGTGCCAGCAGCCGGACGGCAGGGGGCGTCACCGGGGAGCTGTTTTTT. Full variable domain (remainder filled in from reference TRBV11-3 and TRBJ2-2): EAGVVQSPRYKIIEKKQPVAFWCNPISGHNTLYWYLQNLGQGPELLIRYENEEAVDDSQLPKDRFSAERLKGVDSTLKIQPAELGDSAVYLCASSRTAGGVTGELFFGEGSRLTVL.

The CDR3 spells CASSRTGQMEREQYF. The CDR3 DNA reads as TGTGCCAGCAGCCGAACGGGACAGATGGAACGGGAGCAGTACTTC. The rearrangement joins TRBV6-2 or TRBV6-3 to TRBJ2-7, with 7 bases fitting TRBD1. The CDR3 runs 15 residues. Germline V gives CDR1 MNHEY, CDR2 SVGEGT. Trimming removed 6 bases from V and 7 bases from J; junction bases left unmatched: 15.

CDR3 DNA: TGTGCCAGCAGCTCAGGTGGAGCCGGGGACTATGGCTACACCTTC. This codes for CASSSGGAGDYGYTF. The chain joins TRBV9 to TRBJ1-2; D remains ambiguous. Trimming stripped 4 bases from V and 3 bases from J, with 16 bases between. Germline CDR1 reads SGDLS; CDR2 reads YYNGEE. The CDR3 has 15 amino acids.